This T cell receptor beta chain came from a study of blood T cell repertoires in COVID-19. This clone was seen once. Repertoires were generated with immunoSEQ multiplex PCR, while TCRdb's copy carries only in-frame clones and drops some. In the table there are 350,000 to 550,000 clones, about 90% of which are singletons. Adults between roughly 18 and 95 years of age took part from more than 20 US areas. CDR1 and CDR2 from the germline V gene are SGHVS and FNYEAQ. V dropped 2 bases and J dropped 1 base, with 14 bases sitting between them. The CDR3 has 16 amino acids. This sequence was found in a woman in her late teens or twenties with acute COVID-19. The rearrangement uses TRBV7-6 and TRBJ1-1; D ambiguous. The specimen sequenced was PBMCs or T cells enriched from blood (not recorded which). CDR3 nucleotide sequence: TGTGCCAGCAGCTTAATCTGGCAGGAAAGGAACACTGAAGCTTTCTTT. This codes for CASSLIWQERNTEAFF. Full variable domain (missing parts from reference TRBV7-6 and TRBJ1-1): GAGVSQSPRYKVTKRGQDVALRCDPISGHVSLYWYRQALGQGPEFLTYFNYEAQQDKSGLPNDRFSAERPEGSISTLTIQRTEQRDSAMYRCASSLIWQERNTEAFFGQGTRLTVV.